This T cell receptor (beta chain) was observed in a study of T cell responses to AZD1222 COVID-19 vaccine. Study-wide points: Increased Spike-specific TCR breadth and depth were observed after two AZD1222 doses. Just 5 to 7 people given AZD1222 tested seropositive at baseline.

Second-dose groups at about 4 or about 12 weeks were pooled. Some clones are missing from TCRdb's copy, which holds only in-frame ones; the method was immunoSEQ multiplex PCR. The sample shows fewer than 120,000 clones, 80% to 95% of them seen only once. In the case of this clone: The antigen remains unidentified.

This CDR3 has 12 residues. CDR1 and CDR2 (germline): SGDLS, YYNGEE. V was trimmed by 4 bases and J by 5 bases, leaving 7 bases between them. This TCR derives from an adult who received the AZD1222 COVID-19 vaccine. The sample was peripheral blood, taken 28 days after the second AZD1222 dose. The chain recombines TRBV9 with TRBJ2-1, with D unclear. The CDR3 nucleotides read TGTGCCAGCAGCATTTCCGACAATGAGCAGTTCTTC. It encodes CASSISDNEQFF.